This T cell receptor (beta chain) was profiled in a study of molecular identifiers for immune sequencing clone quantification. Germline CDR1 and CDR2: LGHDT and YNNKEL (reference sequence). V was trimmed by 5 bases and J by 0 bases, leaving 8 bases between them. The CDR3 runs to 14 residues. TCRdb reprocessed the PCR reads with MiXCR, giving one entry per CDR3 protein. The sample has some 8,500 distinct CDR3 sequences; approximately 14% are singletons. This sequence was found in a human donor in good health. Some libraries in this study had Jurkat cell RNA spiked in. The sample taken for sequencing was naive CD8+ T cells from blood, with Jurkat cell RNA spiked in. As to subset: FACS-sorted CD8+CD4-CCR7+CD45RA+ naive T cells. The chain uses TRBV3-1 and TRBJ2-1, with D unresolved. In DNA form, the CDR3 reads TGTGCCAGCAGCTTGGGCAGCTCCTACAATGAGCAGTTCTTC. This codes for CASSLGSSYNEQFF.